The present entry profiles one T cell receptor (beta chain) with its context. Its antigen is as yet unknown. This entry is derived from a study of T cell responses to AZD1222 COVID-19 vaccine. Overall study findings and caveats: White British donors predominated, females outnumbered males, and clonal diversity was possibly underestimated. Baseline seropositivity occurred in only a handful of AZD1222 recipients. No day 14 peak samples; only post-peak repertoires were characterized. Regions 160-218 and 743-854 dominated among vaccine-associated CD4 TCRs spanning spike.

The CDR3 contains 13 residues. Germline values: CDR1 SGHTA, CDR2 FQGNSA. V was pared by 1 base and J by 14 bases, with 6 bases of the junction left unmatched. Some clones are missing from TCRdb's copy, which holds only in-frame ones; the method was immunoSEQ multiplex PCR. The table records about 120,000 clones, just over 90% of them present only once. This TCR came from an adult in good health. Sequencing used peripheral blood, obtained on day 0 of AZD1222 vaccination. This chain links TRBV7-2 with TRBJ2-3, with 10 bases fitting TRBD2. The CDR3 sequence: CASSLEAGGNSYF. CDR3 nucleotides: TGTGCCAGCAGCTTAGAAGCGGGGGGGAATTCGTATTTT.